The 8 T cell receptor beta chains below come from one sample, sequenced in a study of T cells expressing NK-cell markers. Each CDR3 protein gets one entry in TCRdb, which reprocessed the 5' RACE reads and gives no DNA. This table lists about 160,000 distinct CDR3 sequences. Sequencing was performed on blood T cells: a sorted CD56 or NKG2C T cell subset, CD4+ or CD8+ T cells, or bulk PBMC T cells (not recorded which). All receptors derive from a woman aged 18 to 75 in good health.

The genes are TRBV12-3 or TRBV12-4 and TRBJ2-3; the D call of TRBD1 rests on TCRdb alone, since no DNA is present to check it. The CDR3 contains 14 residues. This CDR3 is CASSALTGTDTQYF.

V is TRBV20-1 and J is TRBJ2-3; the D gene TCRdb calls, TRBD2, cannot be checked with no DNA. This CDR3 spans 15 amino acids. Germline values: CDR1 DFQATT, CDR2 SNEGSKA (reference sequence). The CDR3 spells CSAQTSGRASDTQYF.

V usage is TRBV27 and J usage is TRBJ2-7; TCRdb selects TRBD1, and the lack of DNA leaves this call unchecked. The germline CDR1 and CDR2 sequences are MNHEY and SMNVEV (reference sequence). The CDR3 has 14 amino acids. Here the CDR3 reads CASSLRQGLYEQYF.

V is TRBV27 and J is TRBJ1-4; the D call from TCRdb, TRBD1, cannot be confirmed without DNA. The CDR3 runs to 16 residues. Looked up from germline, CDR1 is MNHEY and CDR2 is SMNVEV (reference sequence). The chain's CDR3 is CASSHLTGTGPERLFF.

V usage is TRBV25-1 and J usage is TRBJ2-7. The CDR3 sequence is 15 residues long. Germline V CDR1 and CDR2: MGHDK, SYGVNS. Here the CDR3 reads CASSPYNRGSYEQYF.

The chain is built from TRBV12-3 or TRBV12-4 and TRBJ1-1; absent DNA, TCRdb's TRBD1 call cannot be checked. The CDR3 has 13 amino acids. CDR3 residues: CASSHDGGSEAFF.

V is TRBV20-1 and J is TRBJ2-1; as DNA is missing, the TRBD1 call by TCRdb cannot be tested. The V gene's germline CDR1 is DFQATT and CDR2 SNEGSKA (reference sequence). The CDR3 is 15 amino acids. CDR3: CSASRQGVESNEQFF.

The rearrangement links TRBV7-6 to TRBJ2-1; TCRdb indicates TRBD2, and absent DNA this call remains unverified. The CDR3 consists of 15 residues. Germline loops: CDR1 SGHVS, CDR2 FNYEAQ. Here the CDR3 reads CASSYGTLPYNEQFF.